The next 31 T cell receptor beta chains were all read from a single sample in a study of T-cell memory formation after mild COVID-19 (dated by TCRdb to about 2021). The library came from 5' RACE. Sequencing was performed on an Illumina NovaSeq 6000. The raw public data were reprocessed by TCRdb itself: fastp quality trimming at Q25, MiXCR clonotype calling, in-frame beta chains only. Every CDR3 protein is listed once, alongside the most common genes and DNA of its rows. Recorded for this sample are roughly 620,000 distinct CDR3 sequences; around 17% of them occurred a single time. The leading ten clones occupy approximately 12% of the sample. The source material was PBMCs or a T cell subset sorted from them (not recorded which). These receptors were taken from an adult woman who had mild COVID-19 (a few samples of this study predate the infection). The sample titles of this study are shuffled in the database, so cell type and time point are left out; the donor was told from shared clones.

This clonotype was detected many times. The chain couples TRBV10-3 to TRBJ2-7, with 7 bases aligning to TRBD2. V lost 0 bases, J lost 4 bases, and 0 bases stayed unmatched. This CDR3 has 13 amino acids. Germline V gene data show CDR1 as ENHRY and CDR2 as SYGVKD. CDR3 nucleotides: TGTGCCATCAGTGAGTCGGGGGGGTACGAGCAGTACTTC. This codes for CAISESGGYEQYF.

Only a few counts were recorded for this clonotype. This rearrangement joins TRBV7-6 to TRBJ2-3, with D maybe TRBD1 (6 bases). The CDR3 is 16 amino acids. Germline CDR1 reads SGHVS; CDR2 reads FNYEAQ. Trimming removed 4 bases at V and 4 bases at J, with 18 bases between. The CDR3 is CASSSRQDRQADTQYF. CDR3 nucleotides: TGTGCCAGCAGCTCCCGACAGGACCGACAGGCAGATACGCAGTATTTT.

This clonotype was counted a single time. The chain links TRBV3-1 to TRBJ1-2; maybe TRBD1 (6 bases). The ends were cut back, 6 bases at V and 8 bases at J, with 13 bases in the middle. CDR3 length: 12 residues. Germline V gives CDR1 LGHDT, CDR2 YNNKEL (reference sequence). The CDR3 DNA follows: TGTGCCAGCAGTATTACAGGGAACGGCTACACCTTC. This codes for CASSITGNGYTF. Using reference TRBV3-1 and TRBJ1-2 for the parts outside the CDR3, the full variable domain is DTAVSQTPKYLVTQMGNDKSIKCEQNLGHDTMYWYKQDSKKFLKIMFSYNNKELIINETVPNRFSPKSPDKAHLNLHINSLELGDSAVYFCASSITGNGYTFGSGTRLTVV.

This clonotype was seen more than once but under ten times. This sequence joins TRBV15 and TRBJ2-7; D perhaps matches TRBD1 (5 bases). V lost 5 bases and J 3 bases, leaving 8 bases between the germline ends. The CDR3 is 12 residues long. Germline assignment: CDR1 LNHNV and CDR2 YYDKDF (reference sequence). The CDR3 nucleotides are TGTGCCACCAGCCAGGGTTTCTACGAGCAGTACTTC. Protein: CATSQGFYEQYF.

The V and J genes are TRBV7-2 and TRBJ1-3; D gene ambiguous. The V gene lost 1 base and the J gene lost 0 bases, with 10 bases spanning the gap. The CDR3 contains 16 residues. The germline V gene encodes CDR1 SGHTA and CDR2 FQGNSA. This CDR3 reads CASSLGPPSSGNTIYF. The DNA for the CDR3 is TGTGCCAGCAGCTTAGGGCCCCCAAGCTCTGGAAACACCATATATTTT.

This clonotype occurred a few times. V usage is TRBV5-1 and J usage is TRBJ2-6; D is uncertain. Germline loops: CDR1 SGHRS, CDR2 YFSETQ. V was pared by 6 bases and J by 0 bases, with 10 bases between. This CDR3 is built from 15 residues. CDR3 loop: CASMKTSSGANVLTF. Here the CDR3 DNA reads TGCGCCAGCATGAAAACCAGCTCTGGGGCCAACGTCCTGACTTTC.

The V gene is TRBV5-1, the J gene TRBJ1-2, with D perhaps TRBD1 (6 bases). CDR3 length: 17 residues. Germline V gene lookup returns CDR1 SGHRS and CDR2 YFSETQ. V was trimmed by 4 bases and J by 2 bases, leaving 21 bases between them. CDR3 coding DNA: TGCGCCAGCAGCCTGGGCTTTGGGGGGCTTAGCAACTATGGCTACACCTTC. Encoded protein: CASSLGFGGLSNYGYTF.

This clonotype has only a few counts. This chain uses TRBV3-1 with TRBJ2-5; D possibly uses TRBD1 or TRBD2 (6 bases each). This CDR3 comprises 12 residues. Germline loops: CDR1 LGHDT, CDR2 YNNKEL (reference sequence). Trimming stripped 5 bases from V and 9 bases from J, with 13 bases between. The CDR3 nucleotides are TGTGCCAGCAGCTCAACAGGGAGGTCCCAGTACTTC. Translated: CASSSTGRSQYF.

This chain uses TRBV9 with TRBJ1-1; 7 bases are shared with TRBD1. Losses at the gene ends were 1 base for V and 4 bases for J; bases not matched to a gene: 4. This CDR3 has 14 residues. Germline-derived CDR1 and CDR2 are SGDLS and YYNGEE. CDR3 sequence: CASSVIGGVTEAFF. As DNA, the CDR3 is TGTGCCAGCAGCGTAATAGGGGGCGTCACTGAAGCTTTCTTT.

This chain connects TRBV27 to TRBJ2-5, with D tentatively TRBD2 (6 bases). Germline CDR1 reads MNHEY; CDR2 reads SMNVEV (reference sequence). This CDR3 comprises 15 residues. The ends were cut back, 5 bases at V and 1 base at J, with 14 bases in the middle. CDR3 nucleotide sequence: TGTGCCAGCAGTCCCTTCGGGGGACTCCAAGAGACCCAGTACTTC. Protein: CASSPFGGLQETQYF.

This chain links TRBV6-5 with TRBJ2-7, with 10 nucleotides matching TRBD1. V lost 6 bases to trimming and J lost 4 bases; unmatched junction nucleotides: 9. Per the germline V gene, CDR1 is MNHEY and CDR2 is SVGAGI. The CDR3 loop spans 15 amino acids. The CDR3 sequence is CASSKDRGFGYEQYF. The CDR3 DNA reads TGTGCCAGCAGCAAGGACAGGGGGTTCGGGTACGAGCAGTACTTC.

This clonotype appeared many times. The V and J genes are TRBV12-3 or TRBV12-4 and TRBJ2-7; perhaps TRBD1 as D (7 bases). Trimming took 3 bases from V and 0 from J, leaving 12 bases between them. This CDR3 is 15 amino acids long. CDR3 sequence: CASSFRGESSYEQYF. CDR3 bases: TGTGCCAGCAGTTTCAGGGGGGAAAGCTCCTACGAGCAGTACTTC.

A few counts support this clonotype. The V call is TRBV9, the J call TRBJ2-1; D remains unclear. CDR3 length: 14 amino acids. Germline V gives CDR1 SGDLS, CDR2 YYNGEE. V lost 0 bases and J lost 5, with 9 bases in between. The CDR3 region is CASSVGGRNNEQFF. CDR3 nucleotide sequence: TGTGCCAGCAGCGTAGGTGGGCGAAACAATGAGCAGTTCTTC.

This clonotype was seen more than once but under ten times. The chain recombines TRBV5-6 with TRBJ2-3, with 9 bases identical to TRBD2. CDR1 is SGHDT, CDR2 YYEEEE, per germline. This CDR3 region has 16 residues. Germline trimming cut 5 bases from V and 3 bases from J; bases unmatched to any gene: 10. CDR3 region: CASSSLSGGITDTQYF. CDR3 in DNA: TGTGCCAGCAGTTCCCTTAGCGGGGGAATTACAGATACGCAGTATTTT.

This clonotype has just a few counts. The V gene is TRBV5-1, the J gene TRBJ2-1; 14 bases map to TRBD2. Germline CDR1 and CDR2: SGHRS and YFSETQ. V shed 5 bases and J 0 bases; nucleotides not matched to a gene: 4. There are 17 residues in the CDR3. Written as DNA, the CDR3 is TGCGCCAGCAGTTCCGGGACTAGCGGGAGCTCCTACAATGAGCAGTTCTTC. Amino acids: CASSSGTSGSSYNEQFF.

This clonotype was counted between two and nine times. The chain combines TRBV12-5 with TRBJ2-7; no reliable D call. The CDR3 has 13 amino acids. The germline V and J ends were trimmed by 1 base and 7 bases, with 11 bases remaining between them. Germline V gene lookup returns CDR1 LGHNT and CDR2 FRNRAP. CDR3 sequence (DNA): TGTGCTAGTGGTTTGGCCAGGCTCGGTGAGCAGTACTTC. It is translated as CASGLARLGEQYF.

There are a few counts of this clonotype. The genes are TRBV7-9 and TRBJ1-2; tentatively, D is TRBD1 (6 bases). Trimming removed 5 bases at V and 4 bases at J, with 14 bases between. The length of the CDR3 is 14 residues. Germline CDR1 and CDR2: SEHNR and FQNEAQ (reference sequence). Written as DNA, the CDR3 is TGTGCCAGCAGCCCCGACGGAGGGGGCTATGGCTACACCTTC. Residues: CASSPDGGGYGYTF.

This CDR3 reads CASSTTKASVDTQYF. The DNA of the CDR3 is TGTGCCAGCAGCACGACTAAAGCCTCTGTGGATACGCAGTATTTT. V and J are TRBV7-2 and TRBJ2-3; perhaps TRBD2 as D (5 bases). V was clipped by 5 bases and J by 6 bases, with 18 bases between them. The CDR3 covers 15 residues. Germline V gene data show CDR1 as SGHTA and CDR2 as FQGNSA.

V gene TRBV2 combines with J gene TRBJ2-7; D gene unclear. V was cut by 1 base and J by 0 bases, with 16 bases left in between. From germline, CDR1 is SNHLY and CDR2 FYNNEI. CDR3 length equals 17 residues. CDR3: CASSEGFTENPSYEQYF. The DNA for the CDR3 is TGTGCCAGCAGTGAAGGATTTACAGAGAACCCCTCCTACGAGCAGTACTTC.

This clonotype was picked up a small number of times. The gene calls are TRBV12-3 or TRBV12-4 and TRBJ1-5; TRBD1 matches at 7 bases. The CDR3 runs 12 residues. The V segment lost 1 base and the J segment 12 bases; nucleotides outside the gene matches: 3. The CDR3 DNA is TGTGCCAGCAGTTTAGATGCAGGGGGCCAGCATTTT. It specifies CASSLDAGGQHF.

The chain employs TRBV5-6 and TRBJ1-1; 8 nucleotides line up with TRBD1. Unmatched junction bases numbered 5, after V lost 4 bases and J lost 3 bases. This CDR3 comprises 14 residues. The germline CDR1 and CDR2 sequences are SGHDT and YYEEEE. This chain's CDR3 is CASSPDRVYTEAFF. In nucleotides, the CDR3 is TGTGCCAGCAGCCCGGACAGGGTGTACACTGAAGCTTTCTTT.

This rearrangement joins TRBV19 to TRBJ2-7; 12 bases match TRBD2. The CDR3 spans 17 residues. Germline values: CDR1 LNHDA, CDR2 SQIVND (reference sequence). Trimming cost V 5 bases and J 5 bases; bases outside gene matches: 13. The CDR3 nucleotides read TGTGCCAGTAGTTCAGACCTCAGACTAGCGGGAGTCCACGAGCAGTACTTC. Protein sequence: CASSSDLRLAGVHEQYF.

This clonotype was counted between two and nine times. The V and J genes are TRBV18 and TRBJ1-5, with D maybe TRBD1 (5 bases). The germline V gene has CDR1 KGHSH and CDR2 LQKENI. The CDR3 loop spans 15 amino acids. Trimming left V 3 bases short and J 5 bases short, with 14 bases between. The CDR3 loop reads CASSPGGRGDQPQHF. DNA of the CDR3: TGTGCCAGCTCACCTGGGGGAAGGGGAGATCAGCCCCAGCATTTT.

CDR3 amino acids: CASSLGPRLMAQYF. The CDR3 nucleotides read TGTGCCAGCAGCCTTGGACCTCGACTGATGGCCCAGTACTTC. The J gene is TRBJ2-5, the V gene TRBV14; D gene ambiguous. Germline V lookup: CDR1 SGHDN, CDR2 FVKESK. The CDR3 has 14 amino acids. The V and J ends lost 4 bases and 9 bases respectively, with 18 bases between them.

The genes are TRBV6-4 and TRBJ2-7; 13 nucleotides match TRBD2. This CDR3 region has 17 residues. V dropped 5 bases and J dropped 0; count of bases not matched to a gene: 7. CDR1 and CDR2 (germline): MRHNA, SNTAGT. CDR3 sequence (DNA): TGTGCCAGCAGTCACGGGACTAGCGGGGTGAGCTCCTACGAGCAGTACTTC. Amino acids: CASSHGTSGVSSYEQYF.

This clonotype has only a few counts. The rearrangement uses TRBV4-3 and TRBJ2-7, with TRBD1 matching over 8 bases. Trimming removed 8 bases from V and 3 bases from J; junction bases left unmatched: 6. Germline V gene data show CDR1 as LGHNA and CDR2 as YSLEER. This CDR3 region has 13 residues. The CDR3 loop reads CASAKGQGYEQYF. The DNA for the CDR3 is TGCGCCAGCGCTAAAGGACAGGGCTACGAGCAGTACTTC.

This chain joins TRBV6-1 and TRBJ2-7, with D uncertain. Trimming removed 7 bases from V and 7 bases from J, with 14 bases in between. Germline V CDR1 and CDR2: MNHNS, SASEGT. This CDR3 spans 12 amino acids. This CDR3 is CASKKVGWEQYF. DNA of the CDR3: TGTGCCAGCAAAAAAGTCGGTTGGGAGCAGTACTTC.

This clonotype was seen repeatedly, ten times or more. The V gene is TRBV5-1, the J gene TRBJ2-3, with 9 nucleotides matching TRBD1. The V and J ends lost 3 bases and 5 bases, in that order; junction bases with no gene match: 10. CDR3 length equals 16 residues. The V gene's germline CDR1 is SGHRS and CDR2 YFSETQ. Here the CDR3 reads CASSWPRDRVQDTQYF. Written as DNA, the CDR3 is TGCGCCAGCAGCTGGCCCCGGGACAGGGTTCAAGATACGCAGTATTTT.

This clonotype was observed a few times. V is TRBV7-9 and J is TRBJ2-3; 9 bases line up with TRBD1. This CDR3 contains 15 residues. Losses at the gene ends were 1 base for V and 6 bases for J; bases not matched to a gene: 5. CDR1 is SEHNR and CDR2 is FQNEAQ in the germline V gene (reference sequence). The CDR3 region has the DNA TGTGCCAGCAGCTTAGTGGGACAGGGCTTGGATACGCAGTATTTT. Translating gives CASSLVGQGLDTQYF.

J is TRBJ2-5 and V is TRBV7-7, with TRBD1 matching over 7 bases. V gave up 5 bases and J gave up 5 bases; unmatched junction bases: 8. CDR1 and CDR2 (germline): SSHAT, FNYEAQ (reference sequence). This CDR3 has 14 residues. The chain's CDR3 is CASSHTGDGETQYF. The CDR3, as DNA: TGTGCCAGCAGCCATACAGGGGACGGGGAGACCCAGTACTTC.

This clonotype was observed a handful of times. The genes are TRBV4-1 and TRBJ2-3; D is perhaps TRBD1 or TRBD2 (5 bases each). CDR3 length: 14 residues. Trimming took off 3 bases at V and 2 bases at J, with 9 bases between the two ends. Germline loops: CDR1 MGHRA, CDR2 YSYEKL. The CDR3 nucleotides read TGCGCCAGCAGCCATTGGGACGCCACAGATACGCAGTATTTT. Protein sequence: CASSHWDATDTQYF.